This TCR beta chain was captured by sequencing in a study of Ad26.COV2.S vaccination and SARS-CoV-2 variants. On the study more broadly: Administration of Ad26.COV2.S was intramuscular, either once or twice 56 days apart.

Germline loops: CDR1 SGDLS, CDR2 YYNGEE. Unmatched junction bases numbered 10, after V lost 4 bases and J lost 9 bases. The CDR3 consists of 15 residues. Treatment of the sample: over 15 received Ad26.COV2.S at low or high dose, single or two shots; several received placebo; per-sample allocation not given. After the first vaccine or placebo injection, samples were drawn on day 63. Within Boston, the person who donated was an adult of 18-55 years. The repertoire was sequenced with immunoSEQ multiplex PCR; TCRdb's copy has only in-frame clones and lacks some. The profile covers more than 400,000 clones, with roughly 90% appearing a single time and around 1.7% taken by the ten largest.

The sequence came from a person between 18 and 60 years old who received the Ad26.COV2.S COVID-19 vaccine or a placebo. The sequences come from peripheral blood, collected in a trial of Ad26.COV2.S vaccine versus placebo. V and J are TRBV9 and TRBJ2-1; TRBD2 aligns across 10 bases. The CDR3 reads CASSLAGVPSSEQFF. DNA for the CDR3: TGTGCCAGCAGCCTAGCGGGGGTCCCTTCCTCTGAGCAGTTCTTC.